These 31 T cell receptor beta chains share one sample of origin, sequenced in a study of shared clonotypes between healthy human individuals. Some clones are missing from TCRdb's copy, which holds only in-frame ones; the method was immunoSEQ multiplex PCR. The sample has fewer than 150,000 clones, around 73% seen once. Sequencing was done on a sample of memory CD8+ T cells sorted from blood. Documented subset: CD45RO+ cells pooled with CCR7-negative TemRA cells. The receptor source for this set is a woman aged 25-40 years in good health.

V and J are TRBV28 and TRBJ2-5; a possible D gene is TRBD2 (6 bases). Germline V gene data show CDR1 as MDHEN and CDR2 as SYDVKM. CDR3 length: 14 residues. Trimming pared 2 bases from V and 5 bases from J, leaving 12 bases between. The CDR3 is CASSLPGVQETQYF. CDR3 nucleotide sequence: TGTGCCAGCAGTTTACCGGGAGTCCAGGAGACCCAGTACTTC.

The chain recombines TRBV9 with TRBJ2-1, with 14 nucleotides matching TRBD2. Germline V CDR1 and CDR2: SGDLS, YYNGEE. Germline trimming cut 3 bases from V and 2 bases from J; bases unmatched to any gene: 10. The CDR3 runs 19 residues. CDR3 protein: CASSAGLAGGASPYNEQFF. The CDR3 DNA reads TGTGCCAGCAGCGCCGGACTAGCGGGAGGCGCTTCCCCCTACAATGAGCAGTTCTTC.

V is TRBV6-5 and J is TRBJ2-7; a possible D gene is TRBD1 (6 bases). Between the trimmed V and J ends, which lost 2 bases and 5 bases, there was a span of 13 bases. Germline CDR1 MNHEY, CDR2 SVGAGI. This CDR3 is 14 amino acids long. The CDR3 coding sequence is TGTGCCAGCAGTTACGGTTGGACAGACGACGAGCAGTACTTC. Translation: CASSYGWTDDEQYF.

CDR3 sequence: CASSTGADRASGNTIYF. CDR3 nucleotides: TGTGCCAGTAGTACTGGGGCGGACAGGGCCTCTGGAAACACCATATATTTT. The chain uses TRBV19 and TRBJ1-3, with TRBD1 identical over 8 bases. After removal of 4 bases from V and 0 bases from J, the junction contained 8 bases not matched to a gene. Germline-derived CDR1 and CDR2 are LNHDA and SQIVND (reference sequence). This CDR3 is 17 amino acids long.

This rearrangement joins TRBV4-2 to TRBJ2-7; D ambiguous. The V end was cut by 1 base, the J end by 3 bases, with 10 bases between. The CDR3 covers 14 residues. Germline V gives CDR1 LGHNA, CDR2 YNFKEQ. The CDR3 loop reads CASSQVLDYYEQYF. DNA of the CDR3: TGTGCCAGCAGCCAAGTTTTGGATTACTACGAGCAGTACTTC.

This sequence joins TRBV4-1 and TRBJ2-7; D might be TRBD1 or TRBD2, each matching 5 bases. V lost 4 bases and J 1 base, leaving 23 bases between the germline ends. The CDR3 runs to 18 residues. Germline V CDR1 and CDR2: MGHRA, YSYEKL. The chain's CDR3 is CASSPTPGRYYASYEQYF. CDR3 in DNA: TGCGCCAGCAGCCCGACCCCGGGGCGATATTATGCTTCCTACGAGCAGTACTTC.

This clone was observed a few times. The J gene is TRBJ2-7, the V gene TRBV19, with 7 nucleotides matching TRBD1. With V trimmed by 2 bases and J by 0 bases, 7 bases remained unmatched. The CDR3 runs 16 residues. Looked up from germline, CDR1 is LNHDA and CDR2 is SQIVND (reference sequence). Here the CDR3 reads CASSIRAGDSSYEQYF. CDR3 in DNA: TGTGCCAGTAGTATACGGGCAGGGGACAGCTCCTACGAGCAGTACTTC.

This clone was counted only a few times. The chain is built from TRBV9 and TRBJ1-2; 9 nucleotides line up with TRBD1. Germline CDR1 reads SGDLS; CDR2 reads YYNGEE. After removal of 3 bases from V and 4 bases from J, the junction contained 7 bases not matched to a gene. CDR3 length: 15 amino acids. CDR3 residues: CASSGLDRGGYGYTF. As DNA, the CDR3 is TGTGCCAGCAGCGGGCTGGACAGGGGCGGCTATGGCTACACCTTC.

This clone was recorded a few times. The rearrangement links TRBV11-2 to TRBJ2-7, with D possibly matching TRBD2 (5 bases). Germline assignment: CDR1 SGHAT and CDR2 FQNNGV. The CDR3 extends over 16 amino acids. V gave up 5 bases and J gave up 2 bases, with 19 bases separating them. The CDR3: CASSAQDSPAPYEQYF. The CDR3 bases are TGTGCCAGCAGCGCCCAGGACTCCCCGGCACCCTACGAGCAGTACTTC.

CDR3 sequence reads: CASSGLAAQETQYF. In nucleotides, the CDR3 is TGTGCCAGTAGTGGACTAGCGGCTCAAGAGACCCAGTACTTC. The chain carries TRBV19 and TRBJ2-5, with 10 bases lining up with TRBD2. Looked up from germline, CDR1 is LNHDA and CDR2 is SQIVND (reference sequence). The ends lost 5 bases at V and 2 bases at J; junction bases unmatched: 2. This CDR3 comprises 14 residues.

The chain employs TRBV7-8 and TRBJ1-5; tentatively, D is TRBD1 (6 bases). The CDR3 is made up of 15 amino acids. The germline gives CDR1 SGHVS, CDR2 FQNEAQ. The ends were cut back, 2 bases at V and 4 bases at J, with 12 bases in the middle. The CDR3 bases are TGTGCCAGCAGCTTACGGGACATACTTAATCAGCCCCAGCATTTT. Protein product: CASSLRDILNQPQHF. The variable domain in full, completed from reference TRBV7-8 and TRBJ1-5, reads GAGVSQSPRYKVAKRGQDVALRCDPISGHVSLFWYQQALGQGPEFLTYFQNEAQLDKSGLPSDRFFAERPEGSVSTLKIQRTQQEDSAVYLCASSLRDILNQPQHFGDGTRLSIL.

The chain carries TRBV2 and TRBJ1-5; D unresolved. Germline V gives CDR1 SNHLY, CDR2 FYNNEI. The CDR3 consists of 15 residues. V was clipped by 4 bases and J by 7 bases, with 17 bases between them. The DNA for the CDR3 is TGTGCCAGCAGTGGAGTTTTGCGGACGGGGCAGCCCCAGCATTTT. This codes for CASSGVLRTGQPQHF.

Written as DNA, the CDR3 is TGTGCCAGCGGAGGATCGAGCTACGAGCAGTACTTC. This translates into CASGGSSYEQYF. J is TRBJ2-5 and V is TRBV28, with D tentatively TRBD2 (5 bases). The end of the DNA fits TRBJ2-7 better, so the J call may be wrong. The CDR3 is 12 amino acids. Germline CDR1 is MDHEN and CDR2 is SYDVKM.

Ten or more counts support this clone. The rearrangement links TRBV28 to TRBJ2-2; D remains unclear. The CDR3 runs 12 residues. Germline CDR1 and CDR2: MDHEN and SYDVKM. With 6 bases removed from V and 6 bases from J, the gap between germline ends came to 8 bases. The CDR3 DNA sequence: TGTGCCAGCAGGAGGAGATCCGGGGAGCTGTTTTTT. Its translation is CASRRRSGELFF. Supplemented by reference TRBV28 and TRBJ2-2, the full variable domain reads DVKVTQSSRYLVKRTGEKVFLECVQDMDHENMFWYRQDPGLGLRLIYFSYDVKMKEKGDIPEGYSVSREKKERFSLILESASTNQTSMYLCASRRRSGELFFGEGSRLTVL.

The rearrangement uses TRBV9 and TRBJ2-7; D ambiguous. This CDR3 comprises 12 residues. The germline gives CDR1 SGDLS, CDR2 YYNGEE. V was trimmed by 3 bases and J by 5 bases, leaving 9 bases between them. CDR3 region: CASSADRDEQYF. The CDR3 DNA is TGTGCCAGCAGCGCAGATAGAGACGAGCAGTACTTC.

CDR3 region: CASSFLAGVINEQYF. DNA for the CDR3: TGTGCCAGCAGTTTCTTAGCGGGAGTTATTAACGAGCAGTACTTC. The chain employs TRBV25-1 and TRBJ2-7, with 9 bases that match TRBD2. The germline CDR1 and CDR2 sequences are MGHDK and SYGVNS. J gave up 5 bases and V 5 bases, and 10 bases lay outside the gene matches. There are 15 residues in the CDR3.

The chain recombines TRBV19 with TRBJ2-7; D is ambiguous. V was clipped by 3 bases and J by 0 bases, with 15 bases between them. The length of the CDR3 is 16 residues. CDR1 LNHDA and CDR2 SQIVND come from the germline V gene (reference sequence). The CDR3 is CASSICSRCSSYEQYF. The CDR3 nucleotides read TGTGCCAGTAGTATTTGTTCGAGATGCAGCTCCTACGAGCAGTACTTC.

The chain has TRBV5-5 and TRBJ1-1, with D hard to call. Germline-derived CDR1 and CDR2 are SGHKS and YYEKEE (reference sequence). V was clipped by 2 bases and J by 1 base, with 6 bases between them. The CDR3 length is 13 residues. CDR3: CASSLTSNTEAFF. The CDR3 DNA sequence: TGTGCCAGCAGCTTAACATCGAACACTGAAGCTTTCTTT.

This chain connects TRBV6-1 to TRBJ2-1; TRBD1 agrees at 7 bases. V was pared by 5 bases and J by 6 bases, with 7 bases of the junction left unmatched. The germline CDR1 and CDR2 sequences are MNHNS and SASEGT. The CDR3 is 14 amino acids. The CDR3 here is CASSPMTGPNEQFF. The CDR3 coding sequence is TGTGCCAGCAGTCCGATGACAGGGCCCAATGAGCAGTTCTTC.

The gene calls are TRBV28 and TRBJ2-1, with D perhaps matching TRBD2 (5 bases). Between the trimmed V and J ends, which lost 1 base and 10 bases, there was a span of 20 bases. Germline V gene data show CDR1 as MDHEN and CDR2 as SYDVKM. This CDR3 is built from 16 residues. CDR3 DNA sequence: TGTGCCAGCAGTTTATCCCTGGGTCGCTTGGGCGGGGAGCAGTTCTTC. This gives the protein CASSLSLGRLGGEQFF. Together with reference TRBV28 and TRBJ2-1, the CDR3 gives the full variable domain: DVKVTQSSRYLVKRTGEKVFLECVQDMDHENMFWYRQDPGLGLRLIYFSYDVKMKEKGDIPEGYSVSREKKERFSLILESASTNQTSMYLCASSLSLGRLGGEQFFGPGTRLTVL.

The chain carries TRBV11-2 and TRBJ2-7; 9 bases are a match to TRBD2. J was trimmed by 4 bases and V by 5 bases; bases with no gene match: 15. This CDR3 contains 17 residues. The V gene's germline CDR1 is SGHAT and CDR2 FQNNGV. The CDR3 bases are TGTGCCAGCAGCCTGTTCCCTAGCGGGATGGGACTTTACGAGCAGTACTTC. It codes for CASSLFPSGMGLYEQYF. Filled out from reference TRBV11-2 and TRBJ2-7, the complete variable domain reads EAGVAQSPRYKIIEKRQSVAFWCNPISGHATLYWYQQILGQGPKLLIQFQNNGVVDDSQLPKDRFSAERLKGVDSTLKIQPAKLEDSAVYLCASSLFPSGMGLYEQYFGPGTRLTVT.

This clone was seen repeatedly, ten times or more. This chain uses TRBV27 with TRBJ2-7; TRBD2 agrees at 13 bases. The CDR3 runs to 14 residues. The V gene end was trimmed by 4 bases and the J gene end by 7 bases; junction bases not matched to a gene: 4. Germline CDR1 MNHEY, CDR2 SMNVEV (reference sequence). CDR3 sequence: CASSSGLAGREQYF. CDR3 nucleotides: TGTGCCAGCAGTTCGGGACTAGCGGGAAGGGAGCAGTACTTC.

The gene calls are TRBV7-2 and TRBJ2-5; D gene ambiguous. The last part of the DNA fits TRBJ2-7 better; the J call may be wrong. This CDR3 spans 12 amino acids. Germline loops: CDR1 SGHTA, CDR2 FQGNSA. The CDR3: CASSSQRYEQYF. The DNA for the CDR3 is TGTGCCAGCAGCTCCCAGCGCTACGAGCAGTACTTC.

This clone was seen a few times. The same CDR3 also results from other DNA sequences found in this sample. This chain joins TRBV27 and TRBJ2-7, with D perhaps matching TRBD1 (6 bases). V was cut by 6 bases and J by 0 bases, with 12 bases left in between. The length of the CDR3 is 14 residues. The germline V gene encodes CDR1 MNHEY and CDR2 SMNVEV (reference sequence). In DNA form, the CDR3 reads TGTGCCAGCAGCCCTACAGGGAGCTCCTACGAGCAGTACTTC. Translation: CASSPTGSSYEQYF.

V and J are TRBV5-1 and TRBJ1-4; possible D gene TRBD1, 5 bases. The CDR3 sequence is 14 residues long. CDR1 SGHRS and CDR2 YFSETQ come from the germline V gene. V lost 2 bases, J lost 7 bases, and 12 bases lay in between. DNA for the CDR3: TGCGCCAGCAGCTTATCGGGGCCTAGTGAAAAACTGTTTTTT. It yields the protein CASSLSGPSEKLFF.

The chain recombines TRBV28 with TRBJ1-2; D remains ambiguous. The CDR3 has 13 residues. Germline CDR1 is MDHEN and CDR2 is SYDVKM. V lost 5 bases and J lost 1, with 8 bases in between. The DNA of the CDR3 is TGTGCCAGCAGTCCGGATTTTAACTATGGCTACACCTTC. Its protein is CASSPDFNYGYTF.

This sequence joins TRBV19 and TRBJ2-5; D may be TRBD1 (5 bases). The DNA end is more similar to TRBJ2-7, so the J call may be wrong. CDR1 is LNHDA and CDR2 is SQIVND in the germline V gene (reference sequence). The CDR3 covers 13 residues. CDR3 amino acids: CASSMVDTYEQYF. CDR3 nucleotides: TGTGCCAGTAGTATGGTGGACACCTACGAGCAGTACTTC.

The rearrangement uses TRBV19 and TRBJ1-2; D call uncertain. Trimming took 4 bases from V and 1 from J, leaving 7 bases between them. The CDR3 is 13 amino acids. CDR1 LNHDA and CDR2 SQIVND come from the germline V gene (reference sequence). The CDR3 spells CASSNSGNYGYTF. The CDR3 coding sequence is TGTGCCAGTAGTAATTCGGGTAACTATGGCTACACCTTC.

In this sample, this clone turned up a few times. The missing conserved phenylalanine or tryptophan at the end of this CDR3 makes a read error likely. The DNA is left out, because the CDR3 cannot be placed on it with certainty; the CDR3 is given as TCRdb lists it. This chain uses TRBV20-1 with TRBJ1-1. Ends included, the CDR3 has 11 residues. Germline-derived CDR1 and CDR2 are DFQATT and SNEGSKA (reference sequence). This CDR3 is CSAKAGGAGAV.

A word on this clone: A read error likely explains this, since a far larger clone differs by one base. The sample contains more than one DNA sequence encoding this CDR3. J is TRBJ2-1 and V is TRBV19; D remains unclear. Per the germline V gene, CDR1 is LNHDA and CDR2 is SQIVND (reference sequence). The CDR3 length is 11 residues. The DNA for the CDR3 is TGTGCCAGTAGTGTGCTTGGTGAGCAATTCTTC. Amino acid sequence: CASSVLGEQFF.

This clone was seen a handful of times. This chain links TRBV4-1 with TRBJ2-7; D is perhaps TRBD1 (5 bases). The CDR3 runs 17 residues. Germline V gene sequence: CDR1 MGHRA, CDR2 YSYEKL. V was pared by 0 bases and J by 7 bases, with 22 bases between. The CDR3 loop reads CASSQEGGAGLLREQYF. The CDR3 coding sequence is TGCGCCAGCAGCCAAGAAGGTGGGGCAGGGCTCCTACGAGAGCAGTACTTC.